This paragraph covers one T cell receptor beta chain sequence. The CDR3 runs 14 residues. Germline V lookup: CDR1 SGHRS, CDR2 YFSETQ. After removal of 0 bases from V and 10 bases from J, the junction contained 4 bases not matched to a gene. The data were taken from a study of blood T cell repertoires in COVID-19. Whole-study context: The United States, Italy and Spain provided the acute and convalescent COVID-19 samples. PBMCs, B-cell-depleted T cells, or T cells provided the cDNA or gDNA that made up the material.

Per the original data handling: Amplification of reference gene primers provided the estimated nucleated cell counts. The data were produced by immunoSEQ multiplex PCR, yet TCRdb's version contains in-frame clones alone and is incomplete. That table supplies the V and J calls and clone size; D and trimming were determined from the DNA. This table holds roughly 86,000 clones, about 85% found once. This chain connects TRBV5-1 to TRBJ1-6; 7 bases are a match to TRBD1. Sequenced material: peripheral blood. The source of this sequence is a woman in her 70s with acute or convalescent COVID-19. The CDR3 nucleotides are TGCGCCAGCAGCTTGGGACAGGGAGAATCACCCCTCCACTTT. Protein product: CASSLGQGESPLHF.